Shown below are 22 T cell receptor beta chains from a single sample sequenced in a study of T cells after yellow fever vaccination. TCRdb reprocessed the 5' RACE reads with MiXCR, giving one entry per CDR3 protein. This sample carries 450,000 to 550,000 distinct CDR3 sequences, around a fifth of them seen once, and the ten largest clones take about a sixth. Here the sequenced sample was PBMCs, taken approximately 22 days after the first yellow fever vaccination. Receptors were obtained from a man between 18 and 35 years old who received the YFV17D yellow fever vaccine.

This clonotype has more than one count but fewer than ten. This chain links TRBV2 with TRBJ1-6; 11 positions agree with TRBD1. With 4 bases clipped from V and 9 bases from J, the junction kept 2 bases outside the gene matches. CDR1 and CDR2 (germline): SNHLY, FYNNEI. The CDR3 is 14 amino acids. The CDR3 spells CASSGGTGGSPLHF. The CDR3 DNA follows: TGTGCCAGCAGTGGGGGGACAGGGGGTTCACCCCTCCACTTT.

V gene TRBV11-2 combines with J gene TRBJ1-6; D is perhaps TRBD1 (5 bases). The V gene's germline CDR1 is SGHAT and CDR2 FQNNGV. The CDR3 extends over 15 amino acids. With 5 bases removed from V and 9 bases from J, the gap between germline ends came to 17 bases. Here the CDR3 reads CASSQLQGKGSPLHF. The CDR3 DNA reads TGTGCCAGCAGCCAACTCCAGGGAAAAGGTTCACCCCTCCACTTT.

This clonotype showed up many times. The chain joins TRBV5-1 to TRBJ2-7; D is possibly TRBD1 (5 bases). Germline V gives CDR1 SGHRS, CDR2 YFSETQ. V was shortened by 3 bases and J by 0 bases, with 7 bases between the two germline ends. This CDR3 spans 13 amino acids. The CDR3 DNA reads TGCGCCAGCAGCTCGGACAACTCCTACGAGCAGTACTTC. Translating it yields CASSSDNSYEQYF.

V is TRBV7-7 and J is TRBJ2-1; possibly TRBD2 for D (6 bases). The CDR3 has 13 amino acids. V was cut by 5 bases and J by 12 bases, with 17 bases left in between. Per the germline V gene, CDR1 is SSHAT and CDR2 is FNYEAQ (reference sequence). CDR3 sequence (DNA): TGTGCCAGCAGCCCCCTCCAAGCGGGTGCGCAGTTCTTC. It codes for CASSPLQAGAQFF.

This clonotype came up many times. CDR3 nucleotides: TGTGCCAGCAGCCAGACCTACAATGAGCAGTTCTTC. Residues: CASSQTYNEQFF. This sequence joins TRBV6-2 or TRBV6-3 and TRBJ2-1; D is uncertain. Germline-derived CDR1 and CDR2 are MNHEY and SVGEGT. Trimming removed 6 bases from V and 2 bases from J, with 5 bases in between. This CDR3 has 12 amino acids.

The rearrangement links TRBV7-9 to TRBJ1-2; weak D call: TRBD1 (6 bases). Germline CDR1 SEHNR, CDR2 FQNEAQ (reference sequence). The V and J ends lost 1 base and 4 bases respectively, with 13 bases between them. This CDR3 is 15 amino acids long. The CDR3 sequence is CASSLDLQGAYGYTF. DNA of the CDR3: TGTGCCAGCAGCTTAGACCTACAGGGAGCCTATGGCTACACCTTC.

The V call is TRBV5-1, the J call TRBJ2-3; 9 nucleotides match TRBD1. This CDR3 spans 15 amino acids. The junction had 6 bases not matched to a gene; V was cut back by 7 bases and J by 0 bases. The germline V gene encodes CDR1 SGHRS and CDR2 YFSETQ. CDR3 bases: TGCGCCAGCCACCTAGGACAGGGGAGCACAGATACGCAGTATTTT. Its translation: CASHLGQGSTDTQYF.

The chain is built from TRBV4-1 and TRBJ2-5; 8 nucleotides match TRBD1. After removal of 0 bases from V and 5 bases from J, the junction contained 8 bases not matched to a gene. This CDR3 is 16 amino acids long. The germline V gene has CDR1 MGHRA and CDR2 YSYEKL. The CDR3 bases are TGCGCCAGCAGCCAAGATGGTACAGGGGGTGGGGAGACCCAGTACTTC. It yields the protein CASSQDGTGGGETQYF.

V and J are TRBV6-1 and TRBJ1-4; TRBD1 matches 9 bases. CDR1 and CDR2 from the germline V gene are MNHNS and SASEGT. This CDR3 is built from 14 residues. J was trimmed by 7 bases and V by 6 bases; bases with no gene match: 6. As DNA, the CDR3 is TGTGCCAGCAGCTGGACAGGGGTACTTGAAAAACTGTTTTTT. Residues: CASSWTGVLEKLFF.

This clonotype was seen a few times. The chain uses TRBV5-1 and TRBJ2-7; 7 bases are a match to TRBD1. From germline, CDR1 is SGHRS and CDR2 YFSETQ. V lost 5 bases and J lost 7; bases outside the gene matches: 12. There are 14 residues in the CDR3. The CDR3 is CASSARGPGDEQYV. CDR3 coding DNA: TGCGCCAGCAGTGCGAGGGGGCCAGGGGATGAGCAGTACGTC.

The gene calls are TRBV20-1 and TRBJ2-3; 11 nucleotides match TRBD2. J was trimmed by 2 bases and V by 3 bases; bases with no gene match: 1. This CDR3 region has 14 residues. CDR1 is DFQATT, CDR2 SNEGSKA, per germline (reference sequence). The CDR3 DNA reads as TGCAGTGCTAGGGGACTAGCGGACACAGATACGCAGTATTTT. This codes for CSARGLADTDTQYF.

This clonotype was observed a few times. Since a much larger clone is just one base distant, this may be a read error. The rearrangement joins TRBV6-1 to TRBJ1-5; a weak D match, TRBD1 (5 bases). Looked up from germline, CDR1 is MNHNS and CDR2 is SASEGT. The CDR3 sequence is 14 residues long. Trimming took 6 bases from V and 0 from J, leaving 9 bases between them. The CDR3 loop is CASSPRDSNQPQHF. Here the CDR3 DNA reads TGTGCCAGCAGCCCCAGGGATAGCAATCAGCCCCAGCATTTT.

This clonotype was counted a few times. The CDR3: CASSYSGVLNTEAFF. The DNA for the CDR3 is TGTGCCAGCAGTTACTCGGGAGTTTTGAACACTGAAGCTTTCTTT. The chain recombines TRBV6-5 with TRBJ1-1; D is undetermined. The germline V and J ends were trimmed by 0 bases and 0 bases, with 8 bases remaining between them. CDR3 size: 15 residues. Germline CDR1 and CDR2: MNHEY and SVGAGI.

V usage is TRBV12-3 or TRBV12-4 and J usage is TRBJ2-1; 10 nucleotides agree with TRBD1. J gave up 7 bases and V 7 bases, and 13 bases lay outside the gene matches. This CDR3 is built from 16 residues. The CDR3 DNA follows: TGTGCCAGCACCATTTGGACGGGACAGGGGAAGAATGAGCAGTTCTTC. Encoded protein: CASTIWTGQGKNEQFF.

The chain uses TRBV12-3 or TRBV12-4 and TRBJ2-1, with 7 bases aligning to TRBD1. This CDR3 is built from 12 residues. The junction had 10 bases not matched to a gene; V was cut back by 5 bases and J by 15 bases. The CDR3 DNA reads TGTGCCAGCAGTCGGGACGACAGGGTGCGGTTCTTC. Residues: CASSRDDRVRFF.

This clonotype was picked up a small number of times. DNA for the CDR3: TGTGCCAGCAGCTTATCCCAGGGGGGTTCCGGGGAGCTGTTTTTT. This encodes CASSLSQGGSGELFF. The chain employs TRBV7-2 and TRBJ2-2; maybe TRBD1 (7 bases). The CDR3 length is 15 residues. Germline values: CDR1 SGHTA, CDR2 FQGNSA. Trimming took off 2 bases at V and 6 bases at J, with 13 bases between the two ends.

This clonotype has only a few counts. The gene calls are TRBV6-1 and TRBJ2-1; 8 positions agree with TRBD1. CDR1 is MNHNS and CDR2 is SASEGT in the germline V gene. The CDR3 spans 14 residues. V gave up 7 bases and J gave up 2 bases; unmatched junction bases: 4. CDR3 protein: CASNRQGPYNEQFF. CDR3 nucleotides: TGTGCCAGCAACCGACAGGGGCCCTACAATGAGCAGTTCTTC.

In this sample, this clonotype turned up a few times. The rearrangement uses TRBV11-2 and TRBJ1-2, with unresolved D. The CDR3 length is 13 residues. CDR1 is SGHAT, CDR2 FQNNGV, per germline. The V gene lost 4 bases and the J gene lost 3 bases, with 9 bases spanning the gap. CDR3 in DNA: TGTGCCAGCAGCTGGGGTCCAGACTATGGCTACACCTTC. Translating it yields CASSWGPDYGYTF.

This clonotype has a handful of counts. The V call is TRBV18, the J call TRBJ1-5, with D perhaps matching TRBD1 (5 bases). The V and J ends lost 6 bases and 2 bases respectively, with 17 bases between them. CDR1 is KGHSH and CDR2 is LQKENI in the germline V gene. This CDR3 has 16 amino acids. This chain's CDR3 is CASSPEGRFGNQPQHF. Written as DNA, the CDR3 is TGTGCCAGCTCCCCTGAGGGGCGATTTGGCAATCAGCCCCAGCATTTT.

The chain uses TRBV29-1 and TRBJ2-2; 7 bases agree with TRBD2. This CDR3 has 14 amino acids. Germline V gene data show CDR1 as SQVTM and CDR2 as ANQGSEA. J was trimmed by 0 bases and V by 7 bases; bases with no gene match: 5. Here the CDR3 DNA reads TGCAGCGCTACTAGCGACGCGAACACCGGGGAGCTGTTTTTT. This encodes CSATSDANTGELFF.

The gene calls are TRBV4-1 and TRBJ2-7; 13 bases map to TRBD2. CDR3 size: 16 residues. Germline-derived CDR1 and CDR2 are MGHRA and YSYEKL. Trimming took 1 base from V and 2 from J; bases not matched to a gene: 2. In nucleotides, the CDR3 is TGCGCCAGCAGCCAAGGGACTAGCGGGGGAACCTACGAGCAGTACTTC. Residues: CASSQGTSGGTYEQYF.

The chain has TRBV7-7 and TRBJ2-5, with D unclear. Germline-derived CDR1 and CDR2 are SSHAT and FNYEAQ (reference sequence). With 6 bases removed from V and 5 bases from J, the gap between germline ends came to 10 bases. The CDR3 covers 12 residues. The CDR3 nucleotides read TGTGCCAGCAGTAATACCCGGGAGACCCAGTACTTC. This translates into CASSNTRETQYF.